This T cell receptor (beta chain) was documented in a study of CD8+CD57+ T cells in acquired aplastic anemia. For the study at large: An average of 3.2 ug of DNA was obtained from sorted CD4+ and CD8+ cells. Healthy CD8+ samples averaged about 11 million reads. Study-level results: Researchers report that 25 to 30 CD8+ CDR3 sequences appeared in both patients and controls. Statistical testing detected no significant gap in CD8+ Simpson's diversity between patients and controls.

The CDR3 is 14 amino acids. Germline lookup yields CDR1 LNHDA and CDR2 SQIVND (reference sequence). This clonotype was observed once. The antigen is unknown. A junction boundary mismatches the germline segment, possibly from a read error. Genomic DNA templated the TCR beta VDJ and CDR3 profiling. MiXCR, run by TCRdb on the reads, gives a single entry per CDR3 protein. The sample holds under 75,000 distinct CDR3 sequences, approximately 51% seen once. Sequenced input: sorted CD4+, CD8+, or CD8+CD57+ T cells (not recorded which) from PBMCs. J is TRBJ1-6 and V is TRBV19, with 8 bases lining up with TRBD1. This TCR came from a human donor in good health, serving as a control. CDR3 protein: CASSQGATNPPLHF. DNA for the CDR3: TGTGCCAGTAGTCAGGGGGCTACTAATCCACCCCTCCACTTT.